The T cell receptor (beta chain) under discussion was sequenced for a study of cytomegalovirus exposure and HLA in healthy donors (dated by TCRdb to about 2017). In the study overall: In an earlier analysis of approximately 500 of the donors, 276 Gb of sequence data and some 100 million unique TCR beta sequences from 180 million or so T cells were reported. About 280 gigabases of sequencing data and 70 million to 85 million unique TCR sequences were included in an early release covering about 620 HLA-typed donors. The genetic ancestry cluster associated with self-reported Caucasian donors included 81% of the 300 to 450 genotyped donors. The aim of the study was to test whether cataloging public T cell receptors could identify signatures of past pathogen exposure. The T cell repertoires of roughly 660 subjects were profiled by immunosequencing and related to cytomegalovirus serostatus. A separate validation cohort of roughly 130 different subjects was used in addition to the roughly 620-subject first cohort. High-throughput TCR immunosequencing, statistical association of individual TCRs with disease status, and machine learning were combined to predict cytomegalovirus infection status. A later analysis re-analyzed previously published TCR beta repertoires from 550 to 700 donors and added high-resolution HLA genotyping to study TCR occurrence patterns. In the later analysis, no new phenotypic data were used to find candidate immune exposures; instead, reliance was placed on TCR beta sequences and their occurrence across donors. In an earlier analysis of roughly 580 of the donors, high-throughput TCR beta sequencing was used to judge whether each TCR beta V gene segment behaved as functional or pseudogenic. Alongside the repertoire data, information on donor age, sex, ethnicity and CMV serostatus was compiled. A later genetic analysis used genome-wide SNP genotypes for about 60% of the roughly 670 donors, treating that subset as a discovery cohort. All discovery cohort repertoires had been generated on a single sequencing platform. HLA typing covered class I and class II loci at four-digit resolution. The number of typed donors differed by locus: about 620-640 for A, B, C, DRB1 and DQB1; 500 to 550 for DQA1; over 600 for DPA1; and 400 to 480 for DPB1. A handful of DR-DQ haplotypes were handled as single units for association and clustering because linkage in the cohort was strong. Across around 400 genotyped donors of the cohort, an average of about 240,000 unique TCR beta nucleotide sequences per donor were sequenced, and roughly 18% of those sequences were non-productive. What the research found in general, with its limitations: In this cohort, only TCR beta chains were sequenced, and detectable features were limited by the absence of alpha or paired-chain data. In a later genetic analysis, a missense DCLRE1C variant was associated with V-gene and J-gene trimming of TCR beta chains, and the association was replicated in an independent cohort. The 87-base-pair reads could not distinguish some IMGT-functional V segments, including TRBV6-2 and TRBV6-3, so those segments were excluded. Broadly in line with IMGT annotations, most TCR beta V segments showed up in productive rearrangements about 87% or about 30% of the time in an earlier analysis of several hundred of the donors. Compared with equally common non-associated chains, HLA-associated TCR beta chains in a later analysis were more clonally expanded and had lower generation probabilities. In the study, around 150 TCR beta chains were listed as associated with cytomegalovirus. CMV serostatus was the only immune exposure information available for the cohort. According to the authors, the approach could potentially be generalized to other disease states and immunological phenotypes. Across donors, most TCR sequences were observed very rarely, whereas some public TCRs were present in many individuals. The earlier analysis of about 600 of the donors excluded roughly 17 rarely observed V segments, including chromosome 9 orphons, because counts were too low. Cytomegalovirus status was reported to be diagnosed by the classifier with high specificity and sensitivity in both the original and validation cohorts. In vitro tests confirmed that a few of the cytomegalovirus-associated TCR beta chains recognize cytomegalovirus antigens. Assigning TCR associations to individual alleles was difficult when HLA alleles, especially DR and DQ, strongly co-occurred. A later analysis found that most CMV-associated TCR beta chains appeared HLA-restricted, with HLA associations seemingly driven largely by CMV exposure. A further reported finding was that TCR beta sequences accurately predicted the HLA-A and HLA-B alleles for most subjects in the first cohort. Sequencing depth was assumed to be roughly uniform across donors in the presence/absence analyses, though that assumption may not hold. Correlated functional status among segregating V segments might be attributable to linkage disequilibrium, but an unknown experimental factor could not be ruled out. A later analysis reported that several top co-occurrence clusters appeared linked to parvovirus B19, influenza, CMV and Epstein-Barr virus. Specific HLA alleles were associated with roughly 17,000 TCR beta sequences at a false discovery rate of 0.05 in a later analysis. HLA typing was unavailable for some donors at each locus, so association tests used only the typed subset. In a later analysis, the rate of TCR association differed among HLA loci, with DRB1 alleles having the most associated TCRs and HLA-C alleles having the fewest. Compared with the 666-donor mean, donors in an Asian-associated ancestry cluster had fewer N-insertions in productive TCRs, according to a later genetic analysis. A cluster of highly shared sequence variants was judged likely to represent a technical artifact of the sequencing pipeline.

The cohort was made up of 650 to 700 healthy bone marrow donors. Cohort members were all nominally healthy when sampled, although unrecorded immune exposures were likely present. The donor tested CMV seropositive, placing the donor among the roughly 270 seropositive members of the cohort. A peripheral blood sample was provided by each donor, and peripheral blood mononuclear cells were used for TCR beta sequencing. Genomic DNA extraction from the blood cell samples was performed with the Qiagen DNeasy Blood Extraction Kit. Libraries were constructed by the immunoSEQ multiplex PCR assay. A mixture of 60 forward primers for TCR Vbeta segments and 13 reverse primers for TCR Jbeta segments was used in the multiplex PCR. A multiplex PCR assay on genomic DNA amplified the CDR3 region of rearranged TCR beta genes. Amplified TCR beta libraries were sequenced as 87-base-pair reads on the Illumina HiSeq System. In the authors' own workflow: A later analysis tallied 75 million to 95 million unique TCR beta chains across the roughly 610 repertoires, and roughly 11 million of those chains were shared by two or more donors. To remove PCR and sequencing errors, raw reads were error-corrected and collapsed into unique sequences using a nearest-neighbor algorithm that merged closely related sequences. Alignment of CDR3 sequences to IMGT reference sequences was used to assign V, D and J gene segments. For a sequence to be retained, at least a six-nucleotide match to both a V gene segment and a J gene segment was required. Rearrangements were called productive when the CDR3 lacked stop codons and stayed in frame with V and J; all others were non-productive. CDR3 was defined by IMGT convention, running from the second conserved V-encoded cysteine to the conserved J-encoded phenylalanine. The earlier analysis of approximately 500 of the donors excluded sequences that lacked an unambiguous match to a single V gene segment. In an earlier analysis of a few hundred of the donors, V segments were called functional above 56.7% productive rearrangements and were called segregating when the between-donor standard deviation exceeded 5%. To diagnose cytomegalovirus status from the catalog of TCR beta chain sequences, a statistical classification framework was built. In a later analysis, V and J genes were assigned by comparing TCR nucleotide sequences against IMGT/GENE-DB human TR gene sequences. The TCRdist pipeline was used in a later analysis to assign CDR3 sequences and most-parsimonious VDJ recombination scenarios. A later analysis defined each TCR beta chain by its CDR3 amino acid sequence plus V-gene family, and excluded reads lacking a unique V-gene family. A later analysis removed 550 to 650 highly shared, low-generation-probability nucleotide sequences to deal with suspected cross-contamination and a sequencing artifact. In a later analysis, a clonal expansion index was calculated for each public chain from normalized within-repertoire ranks of inferred template counts. A later analysis computed generation probabilities with a VDJ recombination model fitted to out-of-frame rearrangements, and checked the results against IGoR. In a later analysis, TCR-TCR, TCR-HLA and TCR-CMV co-occurrence was scored with hypergeometric tests, and a repertoire-size bias correction was applied to TCR pairs. A later analysis estimated false discovery rates by permuting HLA or CMV assignments 20 times. In a later analysis, co-occurring TCRs were grouped using DBSCAN, with TCRdist sequence similarity added in when clustering inside HLA-allele-positive subsets. Repertoires with fewer than 30,000 or more than 120,000 public chains, plus five repertoires with anomalous nucleotide sharing, were excluded from co-occurrence clustering. Here the immuneACCESS table is served through TCRdb, limited to in-frame sequences with V and J called. Missing clones are a known gap in these copies; in checked studies unresolved V genes cover under half, and the rest lacks a known reason. V and J calls and clone size are given by that table; D and trimming were obtained from the DNA. The sample has approximately 150,000 clones on record, about 77% of them singletons. The ten largest account for roughly 7.4% of the sample.

Trimming costs V 5 bases and J 6 bases, and their ends lie 17 bases apart. The CDR3 runs 14 amino acids, cysteine and phenylalanine included. The only DNA kept is the CDR3, 42 bases in frame from the first base. According to the germline V gene (reference sequence), CDR1 reads LNHDA and CDR2 reads SQIVND. Notes on this clone: What this receptor recognizes is not known. No quality values exist for individual bases; no much larger clone is one base distant.

This chain joins TRBV19 to TRBJ2-7, with TRBD2 tentatively as D gene (5 bases match). The sample comprised PBMCs. This receptor was taken from a male donor in good health and CMV-seropositive. The CDR3 corresponds to CASSRRLLIGEQYF. The DNA is TGTGCCAGTAGTCGCCGACTATTAATAGGCGAGCAGTACTTC.